These T cell receptor beta chains were read from a single sample in a study of tumor-infiltrating lymphocytes in primary liver carcinoma. From the multiplex PCR reads, TCRdb called clonotypes with MiXCR, one entry per CDR3 protein. The table lists some 43,000 distinct CDR3 sequences, over 65% of them singletons, with less than 30% in the top ten. The sequencing sample was made of liver tumor tissue from sampling region 5. The receptors shown here come from a man aged 40-55 years with primary liver carcinoma and hepatitis B virus infection. CDR3s include the opening cysteine and the closing phenylalanine or tryptophan. A D gene is named only where the DNA matches it firmly. Size tells how often a clone was seen (once, few, many) or the class of an expanded clone, and some rows leave it out.

TRBD1	TRBV2	TRBJ1-5	few	CASSGHWGTGPYQPQHF	TGTGCCAGCAGTGGGCACTGGGGGACAGGCCCCTATCAGCCCCAGCATTTT
NA	TRBV5-5	TRBJ2-3	NA	CASSYLDRSTDTQCF	TGTGCCAGCAGCTATCTGGACAGAAGTACAGATACGCAGTGTTTT
NA	TRBV4-1	TRBJ2-7	NA	CASSQETLSYEQYF	TGCGCCAGCAGCCAAGAGACACTGAGCTACGAGCAGTACTTC
TRBD1	TRBV6-5	TRBJ2-6	NA	CACSLWTGMKAGVNVLTF	TGTGCCTGCAGTCTTTGGACAGGGATGAAAGCTGGGGTCAACGTCCTTACTTTC
NA	TRBV6-5	TRBJ2-4	NA	CASSTARDLNTQYF	TGTGCCAGCAGCACCGCGAGGGATTTAAACACTCAGTACTTC
NA	TRBV13	TRBJ2-1	NA	CTSSLEGSEQFF	TGTACCAGCAGTTTAGAGGGGTCTGAGCAGTTCTTC
NA	TRBV11-2	TRBJ2-7	NA	CASSLTATSYEQYF	TGTGCCAGTAGCTTAACTGCCACTTCCTACGAGCAGTACTTC
TRBD2	TRBV28	TRBJ2-4	many	CASSQGGLGNIQYF	TGTGCCAGCAGTCAGGGAGGGTTGGGAAACATTCAGTACTTC
NA	TRBV4-1	TRBJ2-5	NA	CASSQDPIGDRTRYQETQYF	TGCGCCAGCAGCCAAGATCCCATCGGTGACAGGACTAGGTACCAAGAGACCCAGTACTTT
TRBD2	TRBV6-6	TRBJ2-3	many	CASSYSTSGITDTQYF	TGTGCCAGCAGTTACTCGACTAGCGGGATCACAGATACGCAGTATTTT
NA	TRBV14	TRBJ1-6	NA	CTSSLGRDGGWSPLHF	TGTACCAGTTCCCTGGGCCGGGACGGGGGTTGGTCACCCCTCCACTTT
TRBD1	TRBV7-8	TRBJ2-7	many	CASSRDRGVEQYF	TGTGCCAGCAGCAGGGACAGGGGTGTCGAGCAGTACTTC
TRBD2	TRBV24-1	TRBJ2-3	NA	CATTAGGPGPRTDTQYF	TGTGCCACCACGGCGGGAGGCCCGGGCCCTAGGACAGATACGCAGTATTTT
NA	TRBV6-6	TRBJ1-5	medium-sized	CASRPTSNQPQHF	TGTGCCAGCAGGCCGACGTCTAATCAGCCCCAGCATTTT
TRBD1	TRBV12-3/TRBV12-4	TRBJ1-5	once	CASGFHRTGLNQPQHF	TGTGCCAGTGGTTTCCACCGGACAGGCCTCAATCAGCCCCAGCATTTT
TRBD2	TRBV5-4	TRBJ2-1	many	CASSGGLAGDEQFF	TGTGCCAGCAGCGGGGGACTAGCGGGAGATGAGCAGTTCTTC
NA	TRBV12-3/TRBV12-4	TRBJ1-5	once	CASCILMVGISSQPQHF	TGTGCCAGTTGCATACTGATGGTCGGGATAAGCAGTCAGCCCCAGCATTTT
NA	TRBV6-2/TRBV6-3	TRBJ2-1	once	CASSYGSSTYNEQFF	TGTGCTAGCAGTTACGGCTCCAGCACCTACAATGAGCAGTTCTTC
TRBD2	TRBV11-2	TRBJ2-3	medium-sized	CASSLGPWREEADTQYF	TGTGCCAGCAGCTTAGGGCCGTGGCGGGAGGAGGCAGATACGCAGTATTTT
NA	TRBV7-8	TRBJ2-3	NA	CASSLRGFDTDTQYF	TGTGCCAGCAGCTTAAGAGGCTTTGACACAGATACACAGTATTTT
TRBD2	TRBV20-1	TRBJ2-3	NA	CSASESTSGSADTQYF	TGCAGTGCTAGCGAGAGTACTAGCGGGAGCGCAGATACGCAGTATTTT
NA	TRBV29-1	TRBJ2-1	NA	CSARGGTYNEQSF	TGCAGCGCCCGTGGAGGTACCTACAATGAGCAGTCCTTC
TRBD2	TRBV4-1	TRBJ2-7	NA	CASSPPGLAAYKQYF	TGCGCCAGCAGCCCACCGGGACTAGCGGCCTACAAGCAGTACTTC
NA	TRBV6-1	TRBJ2-3	many	CASKRTPLTDTQYF	TGTGCCAGCAAGAGGACACCTCTCACAGATACGCAGTATTTT
NA	TRBV11-2	TRBJ1-2	once	CASSLEVNCGYSF	TGTGCCAGCAGCTTAGAGGTGAACTGTGGCTACAGCTTC
TRBD1	TRBV11-2	TRBJ2-7	medium-sized	CASSLGRGLTYEQYF	TGTGCCAGCAGCTTAGGCAGGGGGCTTACCTACGAGCAGTACTTC
NA	TRBV29-1	TRBJ1-1	NA	CSVESIFETEAFF	TGCAGCGTTGAGTCGATATTCGAGACTGAAGCTTTCTTT
NA	TRBV10-1	TRBJ2-7	NA	CASSEGGPPFNEQYF	TGCGCCAGTAGTGAAGGGGGACCCCCTTTCAACGAGCAGTACTTC
TRBD1	TRBV28	TRBJ1-5	many	CASRVTRGLRSNQPQHF	TGTGCCAGCCGCGTTACAAGGGGGCTAAGAAGCAATCAGCCCCAGCATTTT
TRBD1	TRBV6-5	TRBJ1-1	NA	CASSINRGGTETFF	TGTGCCAGCAGCATAAACAGGGGCGGCACTGAAACTTTCTTT
TRBD1	TRBV7-9	TRBJ1-5	many	CASSSQGAGQPQHF	TGTGCCAGCAGCTCACAGGGGGCCGGTCAGCCCCAGCATTTT
TRBD1	TRBV10-3	TRBJ2-7	NA	CAISEFPLQTGTGDYEQYF	TGTGCCATCAGTGAGTTCCCCCTTCAGACCGGGACAGGGGACTACGAGCAGTACTTC
NA	TRBV29-1	TRBJ2-1	NA	CSVLLPLSNEQFF	TGCAGCGTTCTACTGCCCCTGAGTAATGAGCAGTTCTTC
TRBD1	TRBV7-8	TRBJ2-7	NA	CASSLEGQLSYEQCF	TGTGCCAGCAGCTTAGAGGGACAGTTATCCTACGAGCAGTGCTTC
TRBD1	TRBV7-9	TRBJ1-4	NA	CASSLADGQGREKLFF	TGTGCCAGCAGCTTAGCGGATGGACAGGGTAGAGAAAAACTGTTTTTT
TRBD2	TRBV4-1	TRBJ2-1	once	CASSQSGTSCANEQFF	TGTGCCAGCAGCCAATCCGGGACTAGCTGTGCCAATGAGCAGTTCTTC
TRBD2	TRBV11-2	TRBJ2-7	once	CASGLSAGLAGGGYEQYF	TGTGCCAGCGGCTTATCCGCAGGACTAGCGGGAGGGGGGTACGAGCAGTACTTC
TRBD2	TRBV12-3/TRBV12-4	TRBJ2-7	NA	CASSQFPGLAAYEQYF	TGTGCCAGCAGCCAGTTCCCAGGACTAGCGGCCTACGAGCAGTACTTC
TRBD2	TRBV11-1	TRBJ2-1	NA	CASSLGLSGEVENEQFF	TGTGCCAGCAGCCTGGGACTATCGGGAGAGGTTGAGAATGAGCAGTTCTTC
NA	TRBV11-3	TRBJ1-2	once	CASSLRRRSWSYGYIF	TGTGCCAGCAGCCTACGAAGAAGGTCCTGGAGCTATGGCTACATCTTC
NA	TRBV12-3/TRBV12-4	TRBJ2-5	NA	CASSWTCQETQYF	TGTGCCAGCAGTTGGACATGTCAAGAGACCCAGTACTTC
TRBD1	TRBV5-1	TRBJ2-2	many	CASSFKAGGTGELFF	TGCGCCAGCAGCTTTAAAGCAGGGGGCACCGGGGAGCTGTTTTTT
TRBD1	TRBV7-9	TRBJ1-2	medium-sized	CASSRDRGLVGYTF	TGTGCCAGCAGCCGCGACAGGGGGTTGGTTGGCTACACCTTC
TRBD1	TRBV29-1	TRBJ2-5	medium-sized	CSLGQGDPQYF	TGCAGCCTTGGACAGGGAGATCCCCAGTACTTC
NA	TRBV29-1	TRBJ2-1	many	CSVGGSGTYNEQFF	TGCAGCGTTGGTGGTAGCGGTACCTACAATGAGCAGTTCTTC
NA	TRBV12-3/TRBV12-4	TRBJ2-7	many	CASSYEAYEQYF	TGTGCCAGCAGTTACGAGGCCTACGAGCAGTACTTC
NA	TRBV5-1	TRBJ2-6	many	CASSLTTVSGANVLTF	TGCGCCAGCAGCCTGACGACAGTTTCTGGGGCCAACGTCCTGACTTTC
TRBD1	TRBV7-2	TRBJ2-5	NA	CANSLVRTGMETQYF	TGTGCCAACAGCTTAGTGAGGACAGGGATGGAGACCCAGTACTTC
TRBD2	TRBV4-1	TRBJ2-7	NA	CASSSRAGGLYEQYF	TGCGCCAGCAGCTCGCGGGCGGGAGGGCTATACGAGCAGTACTTC
NA	TRBV11-2	TRBJ2-1	NA	CAISPGGPYNEQFF	TGTGCCATCAGCCCCGGAGGGCCGTACAATGAACAGTTCTTC